These T cell receptor beta chains were read from a single sample in a study of T cell repertoires in aging, cancer and after chemotherapy. MiXCR, run by TCRdb on the multiplex PCR reads, gives a single entry per CDR3 protein. This table holds 1,200 or so distinct CDR3 sequences, roughly 30% found once. Specimen: blood. Receptor source: a human donor with a solid tumor. Both conserved end residues are part of each CDR3. A D gene is named only where the DNA matches it firmly. Size tells how often a clone was seen (once, few, many) or the class of an expanded clone, and some rows leave it out.

v_gene	j_gene	d_gene	abundance	CDR3nt	CDR3aa
TRBV29-1	TRBJ1-4	TRBD1	NA	TGCAGAGTCGCGACAGGGGGAGAAAAACTGTTTTTT	CRVATGGEKLFF
TRBV19	TRBJ1-1	NA	large	TGTGCCACCCAGTCTAGGGGATTCACTGAAGCTTTCTTT	CATQSRGFTEAFF
TRBV6-4	TRBJ2-3	TRBD2	NA	TGTGCCAGCAGTGGGACTAGCGGGGGAGGCACAGATACGCAGTATTTT	CASSGTSGGGTDTQYF
TRBV29-1	TRBJ2-3	TRBD1	once	TGCAGCGTTACAGGGGGAGTTAGCACAGATACGCAGTATTTT	CSVTGGVSTDTQYF
TRBV6-2/TRBV6-3	TRBJ1-2	TRBD1	medium-sized	TGTGCCAGCGACGACATGACAGGGGGGACGAGGTACACCTTC	CASDDMTGGTRYTF
TRBV7-6	TRBJ2-3	NA	medium-sized	TGTGCCAGCAGCCCAGGAAGACTCACAGATACGCAGTATTTT	CASSPGRLTDTQYF
TRBV19	TRBJ2-7	TRBD1	NA	TGTGCCAGTAGTATAAGGCCTTCCGGGACAGGGGCCTACGAGCAGTACTTC	CASSIRPSGTGAYEQYF
TRBV7-2	TRBJ2-7	TRBD1	NA	TGTGCCAGCAGCCGCCGGGACAAGGGGGCCGAGCAGTACTTC	CASSRRDKGAEQYF
TRBV29-1	TRBJ2-7	TRBD1	NA	TGCAGCGTACGACAGGGCTCCTACGAGCAGTACTTC	CSVRQGSYEQYF
TRBV7-9	TRBJ2-5	NA	medium-sized	TGTGCCAGCAGCTTCACAGGGGAGACCCAGTACTTC	CASSFTGETQYF
TRBV5-4	TRBJ2-2	TRBD2	NA	TGTGCCAGCAGCTGGGGGACTAGCGGCGGGCGTAACACCGGGGAGCTGTTTTTT	CASSWGTSGGRNTGELFF
TRBV5-4	TRBJ1-1	NA	large	TGTGCCAGCAGCACAGGGTGGGGGGGGAGCACTGAAGCTTTCTTT	CASSTGWGGSTEAFF
TRBV11-1	TRBJ2-7	NA	large	TGTGCCAGCAGCTCGATGGACAGCTCTGGGTACGAGCAGTACTTC	CASSSMDSSGYEQYF
TRBV19	TRBJ2-1	TRBD2	NA	TGTGCCAGTAGTATTAGACAAGCGGGGGGGCCCAATGAGCAGTTCTTC	CASSIRQAGGPNEQFF
TRBV19	TRBJ2-7	TRBD2	large	TGTGCCAGTAGTATCGGCACGGGGGGGGCCTACGAGCAGTACTTC	CASSIGTGGAYEQYF
TRBV6-2/TRBV6-3	TRBJ1-1	NA	medium-sized	TGTGCCAGCAGTTACGATAGGGCAGCTATGGGCACTGAAGCTTTCTTT	CASSYDRAAMGTEAFF
TRBV20-1	TRBJ2-3	TRBD2	medium-sized	TGCAGTGCTTCGGGACTAGCGGTCACAGATACGCAGTATTTT	CSASGLAVTDTQYF
TRBV27	TRBJ2-1	NA	large	TGTGCCAGCAGTCGCCTCGAAACCCCCAATGAGCAGTTCTTC	CASSRLETPNEQFF
TRBV20-1	TRBJ2-1	NA	NA	TGCAGTGCTACTTCGGGACCCCGGTTTGAGCAGTTCTTC	CSATSGPRFEQFF
TRBV20-1	TRBJ1-6	NA	few	TGCAGTGCTAGGCCCCCCCCGGGGTGGAATTCACCCCTCCACTTT	CSARPPPGWNSPLHF
TRBV5-6	TRBJ1-5	NA	large	TGTGCCAGCAGCTCGGGATATCGGGGTCAGCCCCAGCATTTT	CASSSGYRGQPQHF
TRBV19	TRBJ1-3	TRBD1	NA	TGTGCCAGTAATCTACAGGGGCTCCCTGGAAACACCATATATTTT	CASNLQGLPGNTIYF
TRBV19	TRBJ2-4	TRBD2	NA	TGTGCCAGTAGTATTCGTCCTAGCGGGGGGTTAGCCAAAAACATTCAGTACTTC	CASSIRPSGGLAKNIQYF
TRBV27	TRBJ1-3	NA	large	TGTGCCAGCAGCCGTAATGGCCCTGGAAACACCATATATTTT	CASSRNGPGNTIYF
TRBV20-1	TRBJ2-1	TRBD1	NA	TGCAGTGCTAGAGGTTCGGGACAGGGCTACAATGAGCAGTTCTTC	CSARGSGQGYNEQFF
TRBV19	TRBJ2-1	TRBD2	large	TGTGCCAGTAGACGGAGCGGGGCGGGGGAAAATGAGCAGTTCTTC	CASRRSGAGENEQFF
TRBV28	TRBJ2-5	NA	NA	TGTGCCAGCAGTTCGGGGGGTGGGGGCCGGGAGACCCAGTACTTC	CASSSGGGGRETQYF